Detailed here is one TCR beta chain. The antigen is not known. Germline V gene data show CDR1 as SGHAT and CDR2 as FQNNGV. V lost 5 bases, J lost 4 bases, and 24 bases lay in between. The CDR3 is made up of 18 amino acids. This sample is drawn from a study of cytomegalovirus exposure and HLA in healthy donors. Findings and limits, study-wide: More clonal expansion characterized HLA-associated TCR beta chains than equally common others in a later analysis.

PCR was performed using 60 Vbeta and 13 Jbeta primers. Authors' analysis steps: Later analysis identified 88 million or so unique TCR beta chains, about 10 million shared. The protocol was immunoSEQ multiplex PCR, while the TCRdb copy is restricted to in-frame clones and leaves out a portion. That table supplies the V and J calls and clone size; D and trimming were determined from the DNA. The sample records about 90,000 clones, around three quarters being singletons. The chain joins TRBV11-2 to TRBJ2-1; possibly TRBD2 for D (5 bases). The sequence came from a young man in good health and CMV-seronegative. The material sequenced was PBMCs. CDR3 sequence: CASSHGEGSATLYNEQFF. The CDR3 DNA follows: TGTGCCAGCAGCCACGGCGAAGGTAGCGCGACCCTATACAATGAGCAGTTCTTC.